The rows below give T cell receptor beta chains drawn from one sample of a study of T cell clusters in autoimmune cytopenias. TCRdb re-called the multiplex PCR reads and shows each CDR3 protein once, DNA omitted. This sample carries some 2,700 distinct CDR3 sequences, with about 26% going to the ten biggest clones. Sequencing was done on a sample of peripheral blood. The receptors were gathered from a human donor with an autoimmune cytopenia or autoimmune hepatitis (not recorded which). CDR3s include the opening cysteine and the closing phenylalanine or tryptophan. Clone size is given for some rows only: seen once, a few or many times, or a class if the clone is expanded.

TRBJ1-1 TRBV5-6 medium-sized CASSFLNTEAFF
TRBJ2-7 TRBV6-2/TRBV6-3 . CASSYSGPAGTLLYEQYF
TRBJ2-3 TRBV7-2 medium-sized CASSTWGIASGADTQYF
TRBJ2-7 TRBV20-1 . CSASGRADEQYF
TRBJ1-5 TRBV6-5 . CASRPGQGIQPQHF
TRBJ2-2 TRBV28 . CASRPTSENTGELFF
TRBJ2-3 TRBV6-6 medium-sized CASSSPRVGGTDTQYF
TRBJ1-1 TRBV4-1 . CASSSAPGERTEAFF
TRBJ1-2 TRBV7-2 . CASSLGHGEDYGYTF
TRBJ2-2 TRBV20-1 . CSARDPRGPYGELFF
TRBJ1-3 TRBV7-9 . CASSSRDTGDGNTIYF
TRBJ2-4 TRBV29-1 medium-sized CSVVTDPIQYF
TRBJ1-2 TRBV6-5 large CATQGGGGYTF
TRBJ1-1 TRBV29-1 medium-sized CSSLSGNTEAFF
TRBJ1-1 TRBV20-1 . CSAQRGNTEAFF
TRBJ1-1 TRBV7-2 . CASSLQGSSTEAFF
TRBJ2-1 TRBV11-3 . CASGGTGNEQFF
TRBJ1-1 TRBV7-9 medium-sized CASSLVRVETFF
TRBJ2-3 TRBV12-3/TRBV12-4 medium-sized CASSFRSTDTQYF
TRBJ1-2 TRBV6-2/TRBV6-3 medium-sized CASREWDYGYTF
TRBJ1-1 TRBV18 medium-sized CASSPPGQGAMRTEAFF
TRBJ2-5 TRBV5-4 medium-sized CASSLALGGVETQYF
TRBJ2-5 TRBV15 medium-sized CATSALSEETQYF
TRBJ1-6 TRBV4-3 medium-sized CASSQASRSNSPLHF
TRBJ1-6 TRBV7-3 medium-sized CASSVGVGNSPLHF
TRBJ1-4 TRBV12-3/TRBV12-4 . CASSSGQGAGEKLFF
TRBJ1-6 TRBV12-3/TRBV12-4 medium-sized CASRQLHGQGISPLHF
TRBJ1-1 TRBV19 medium-sized CASRLRGSLNTEAFF
TRBJ2-1 TRBV28 . CASSLWGGAGSYNEQFF
TRBJ2-7 TRBV5-1 . CASSSLGLAGNNEQYF
TRBJ2-3 TRBV7-6 medium-sized CASSLAIGGGTDTQYF
TRBJ1-1 TRBV6-6 medium-sized CASSKDRPGRNTEAFF
TRBJ2-6 TRBV19 medium-sized CASSSPGQGAGGANVLTF
TRBJ2-1 TRBV20-1 . CSASPPGLAVYNEQFF
TRBJ1-2 TRBV4-3 . CASSQGQGEGYGYTF
TRBJ1-2 TRBV19 medium-sized CASSMAGRVSRGYTF